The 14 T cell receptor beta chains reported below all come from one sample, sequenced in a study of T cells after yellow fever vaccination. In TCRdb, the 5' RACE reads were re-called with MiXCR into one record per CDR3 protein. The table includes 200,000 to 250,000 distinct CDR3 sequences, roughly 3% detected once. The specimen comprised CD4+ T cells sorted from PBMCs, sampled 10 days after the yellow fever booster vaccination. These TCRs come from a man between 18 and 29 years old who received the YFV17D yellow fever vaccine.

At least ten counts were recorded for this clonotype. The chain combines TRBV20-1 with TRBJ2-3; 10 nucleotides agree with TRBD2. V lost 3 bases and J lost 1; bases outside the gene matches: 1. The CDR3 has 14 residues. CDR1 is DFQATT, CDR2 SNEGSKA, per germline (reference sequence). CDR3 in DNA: TGCAGTGCTAGGCTAGCGGGGGGCACAGATACGCAGTATTTT. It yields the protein CSARLAGGTDTQYF.

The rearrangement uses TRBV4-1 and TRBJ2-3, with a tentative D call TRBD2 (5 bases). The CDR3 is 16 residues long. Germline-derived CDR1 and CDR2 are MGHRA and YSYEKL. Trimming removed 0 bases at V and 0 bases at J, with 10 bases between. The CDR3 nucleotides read TGCGCCAGCAGCCAAGACCTCGGACTCAGCACAGATACGCAGTATTTT. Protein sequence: CASSQDLGLSTDTQYF.

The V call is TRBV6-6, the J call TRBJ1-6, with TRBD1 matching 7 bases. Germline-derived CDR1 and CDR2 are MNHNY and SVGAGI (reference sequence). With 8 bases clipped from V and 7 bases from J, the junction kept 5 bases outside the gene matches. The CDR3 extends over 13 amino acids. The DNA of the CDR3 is TGTGCCAGCCGGGACAGTTTAAATTCACCCCTCCACTTT. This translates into CASRDSLNSPLHF.

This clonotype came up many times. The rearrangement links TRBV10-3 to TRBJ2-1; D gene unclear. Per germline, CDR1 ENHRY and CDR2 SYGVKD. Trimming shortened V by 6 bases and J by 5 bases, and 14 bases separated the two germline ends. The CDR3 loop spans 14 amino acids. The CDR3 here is CAISGSVRDNEQFF. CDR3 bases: TGTGCCATCAGCGGTTCTGTACGCGACAATGAGCAGTTCTTC.

CDR3 protein: CASSSFRGGFSETQYF. CDR3 DNA: TGTGCCAGCAGTTCCTTCAGGGGAGGGTTTTCCGAGACCCAGTACTTC. V gene TRBV9 combines with J gene TRBJ2-5; possibly TRBD2 for D (7 bases). This CDR3 spans 16 amino acids. The V and J ends lost 5 bases and 5 bases respectively, with 22 bases between them. Per germline, CDR1 SGDLS and CDR2 YYNGEE.

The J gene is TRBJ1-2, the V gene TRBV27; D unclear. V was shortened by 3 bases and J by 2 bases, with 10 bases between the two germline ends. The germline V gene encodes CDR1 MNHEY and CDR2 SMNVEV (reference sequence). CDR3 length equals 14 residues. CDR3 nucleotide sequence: TGTGCCAGCAGTTTCCGGCCATTCAACTATGGCTACACCTTC. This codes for CASSFRPFNYGYTF.

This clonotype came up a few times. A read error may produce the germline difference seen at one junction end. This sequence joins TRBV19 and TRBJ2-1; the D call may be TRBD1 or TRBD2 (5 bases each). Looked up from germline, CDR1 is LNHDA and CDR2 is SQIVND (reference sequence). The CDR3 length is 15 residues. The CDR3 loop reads CASALRDGRYNGQFF. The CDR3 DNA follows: TGTGCCAGTGCCCTCCGGGACGGTCGTTACAATGGGCAGTTCTTC.

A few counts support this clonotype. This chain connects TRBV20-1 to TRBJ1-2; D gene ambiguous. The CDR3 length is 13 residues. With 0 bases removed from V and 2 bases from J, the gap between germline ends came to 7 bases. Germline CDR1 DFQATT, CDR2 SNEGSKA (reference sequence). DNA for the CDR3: TGCAGTGCTAGAGAAGACGGAAACTATGGCTACACCTTC. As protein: CSAREDGNYGYTF.

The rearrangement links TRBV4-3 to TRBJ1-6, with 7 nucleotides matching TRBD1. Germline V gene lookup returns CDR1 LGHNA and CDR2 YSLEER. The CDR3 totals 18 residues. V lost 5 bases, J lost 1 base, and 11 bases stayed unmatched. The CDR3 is CASSADRDRRSYNSPLHF. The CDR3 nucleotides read TGCGCCAGCAGCGCCGACCGGGACAGAAGATCCTATAATTCACCCCTCCACTTT.

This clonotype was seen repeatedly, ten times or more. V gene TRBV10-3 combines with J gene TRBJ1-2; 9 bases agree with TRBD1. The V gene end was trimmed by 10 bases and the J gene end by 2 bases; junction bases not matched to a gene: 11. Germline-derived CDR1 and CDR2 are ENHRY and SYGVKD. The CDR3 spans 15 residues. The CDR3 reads CATAPGTGTNYGYTF. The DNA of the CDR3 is TGTGCCACCGCCCCGGGGACAGGGACGAACTATGGCTACACCTTC.

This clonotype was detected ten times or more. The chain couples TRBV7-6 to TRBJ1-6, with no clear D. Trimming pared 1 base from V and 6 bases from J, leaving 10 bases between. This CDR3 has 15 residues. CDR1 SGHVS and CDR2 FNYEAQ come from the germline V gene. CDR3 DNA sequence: TGTGCCAGCAGCTTAGAAGGGATGGGTAATTCACCCCTCCACTTT. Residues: CASSLEGMGNSPLHF.

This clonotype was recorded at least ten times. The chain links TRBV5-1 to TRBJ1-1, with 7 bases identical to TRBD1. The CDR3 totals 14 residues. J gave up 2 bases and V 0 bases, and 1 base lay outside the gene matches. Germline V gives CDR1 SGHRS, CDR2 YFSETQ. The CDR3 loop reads CASSLAGGNTEAFF. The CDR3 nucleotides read TGCGCCAGCAGCTTGGCAGGGGGAAACACTGAAGCTTTCTTT.

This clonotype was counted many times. This CDR3 is CASSASGVSSYNEQFF. CDR3 DNA: TGTGCCAGCAGCGCTAGCGGGGTGAGCTCCTACAATGAGCAGTTCTTC. This chain links TRBV5-4 with TRBJ2-1; 9 positions match TRBD2. Germline CDR1 is SGHNT and CDR2 is YYREEE (reference sequence). The CDR3 extends over 16 amino acids. Trimming removed 4 bases from V and 0 bases from J; junction bases left unmatched: 5.

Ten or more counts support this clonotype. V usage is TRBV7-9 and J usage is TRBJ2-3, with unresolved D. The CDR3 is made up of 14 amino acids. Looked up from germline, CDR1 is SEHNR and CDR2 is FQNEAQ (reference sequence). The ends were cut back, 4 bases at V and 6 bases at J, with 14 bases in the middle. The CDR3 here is CASSSIRQGDTQYF. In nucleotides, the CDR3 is TGTGCCAGCAGCTCCATCCGTCAAGGGGATACGCAGTATTTT. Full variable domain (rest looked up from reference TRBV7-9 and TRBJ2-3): DTGVSQNPRHKITKRGQNVTFRCDPISEHNRLYWYRQTLGQGPEFLTYFQNEAQLEKSRLLSDRFSAERPKGSFSTLEIQRTEQGDSAMYLCASSSIRQGDTQYFGPGTRLTVL.